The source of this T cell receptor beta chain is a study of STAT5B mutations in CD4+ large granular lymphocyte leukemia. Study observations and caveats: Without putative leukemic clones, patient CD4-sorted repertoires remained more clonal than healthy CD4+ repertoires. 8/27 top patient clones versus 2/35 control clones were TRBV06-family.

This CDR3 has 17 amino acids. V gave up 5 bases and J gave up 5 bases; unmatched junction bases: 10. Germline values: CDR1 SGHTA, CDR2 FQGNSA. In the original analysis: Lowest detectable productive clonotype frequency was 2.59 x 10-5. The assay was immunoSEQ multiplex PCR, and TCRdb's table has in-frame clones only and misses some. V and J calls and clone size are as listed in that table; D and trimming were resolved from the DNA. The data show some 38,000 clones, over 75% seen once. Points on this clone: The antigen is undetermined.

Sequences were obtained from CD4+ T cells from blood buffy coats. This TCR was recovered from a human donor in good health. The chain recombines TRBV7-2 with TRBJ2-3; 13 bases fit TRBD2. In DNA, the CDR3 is TGTGCCAGCAGCCCACCGGGACTAGCGGGATCCGGAGATACGCAGTATTTT. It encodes CASSPPGLAGSGDTQYF.